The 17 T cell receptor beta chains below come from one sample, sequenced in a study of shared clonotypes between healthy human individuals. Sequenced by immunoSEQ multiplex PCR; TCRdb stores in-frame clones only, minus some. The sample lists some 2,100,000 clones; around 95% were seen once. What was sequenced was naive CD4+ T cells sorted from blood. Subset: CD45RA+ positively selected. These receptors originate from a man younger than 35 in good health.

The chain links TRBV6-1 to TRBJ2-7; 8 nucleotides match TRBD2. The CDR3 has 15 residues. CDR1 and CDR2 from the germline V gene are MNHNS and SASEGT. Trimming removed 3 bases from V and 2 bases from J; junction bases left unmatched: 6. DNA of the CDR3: TGTGCCAGCAGTGACCCCCCACTAGCGGCCTACGAGCAGTACTTC. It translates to CASSDPPLAAYEQYF.

CDR3 sequence reads: CARSYPPAPEQFF. The CDR3 DNA reads TGTGCCAGAAGCTACCCCCCGGCGCCTGAGCAGTTCTTC. The chain links TRBV5-3 to TRBJ2-1; no firm D call. TRBV5-3 is recorded as an ORF, its role being uncertain. V lost 3 bases and J lost 9, with 13 bases in between. This CDR3 contains 13 residues.

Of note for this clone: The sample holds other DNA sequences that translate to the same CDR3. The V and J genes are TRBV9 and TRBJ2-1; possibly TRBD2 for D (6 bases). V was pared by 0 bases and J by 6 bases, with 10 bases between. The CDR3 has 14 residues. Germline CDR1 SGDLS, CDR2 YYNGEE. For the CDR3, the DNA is TGTGCCAGCAGCGTAGTCGGGGGATCCAATGAGCAGTTCTTC. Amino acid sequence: CASSVVGGSNEQFF. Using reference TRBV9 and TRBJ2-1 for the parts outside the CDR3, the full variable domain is DSGVTQTPKHLITATGQRVTLRCSPRSGDLSVYWYQQSLDQGLQFLIQYYNGEERAKGNILERFSAQQFPDLHSELNLSSLELGDSALYFCASSVVGGSNEQFFGPGTRLTVL.

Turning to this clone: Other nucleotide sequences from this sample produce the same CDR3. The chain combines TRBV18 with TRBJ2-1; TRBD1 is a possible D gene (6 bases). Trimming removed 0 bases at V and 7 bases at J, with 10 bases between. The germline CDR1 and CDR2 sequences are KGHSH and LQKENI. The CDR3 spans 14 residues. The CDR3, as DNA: TGTGCCAGCTCACCACCGGTAGGGGGAAATGAGCAGTTCTTC. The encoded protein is CASSPPVGGNEQFF.

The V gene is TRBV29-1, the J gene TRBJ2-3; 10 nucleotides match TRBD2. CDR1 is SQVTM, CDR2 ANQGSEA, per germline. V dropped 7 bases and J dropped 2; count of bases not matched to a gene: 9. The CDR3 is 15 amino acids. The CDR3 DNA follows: TGCAGCGCCTCAAAGCGGGGGGGTGACACAGATACGCAGTATTTT. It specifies CSASKRGGDTDTQYF.

In DNA, the CDR3 is TGTGCCAGCAGTAGGGTGCAGGGACAAGAGACCCAGTACTTC. Its translation: CASSRVQGQETQYF. V gene TRBV6-5 combines with J gene TRBJ2-5; possible D gene TRBD1, 5 bases. V lost 5 bases and J 2 bases, leaving 12 bases between the germline ends. CDR3 length: 14 residues. Per the germline V gene, CDR1 is MNHEY and CDR2 is SVGAGI.

The CDR3 DNA is TGTGCCAGCAGCCTGGACAGGGGGCGAGGTGAAGCTTTCTTT. Protein product: CASSLDRGRGEAFF. The chain joins TRBV11-2 to TRBJ1-1; 11 nucleotides agree with TRBD1. The CDR3 sequence is 14 residues long. Germline assignment: CDR1 SGHAT and CDR2 FQNNGV. With V trimmed by 5 bases and J by 7 bases, 6 bases remained unmatched.

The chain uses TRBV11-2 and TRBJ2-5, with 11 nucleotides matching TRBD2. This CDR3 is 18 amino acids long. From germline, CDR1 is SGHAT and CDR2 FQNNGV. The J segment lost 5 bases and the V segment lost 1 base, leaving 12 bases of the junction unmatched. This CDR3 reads CASSLVGGASGRRETQYF. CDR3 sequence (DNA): TGTGCCAGCAGCTTAGTTGGGGGGGCTAGCGGGAGGCGGGAGACCCAGTACTTC. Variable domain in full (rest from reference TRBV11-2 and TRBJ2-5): EAGVAQSPRYKIIEKRQSVAFWCNPISGHATLYWYQQILGQGPKLLIQFQNNGVVDDSQLPKDRFSAERLKGVDSTLKIQPAKLEDSAVYLCASSLVGGASGRRETQYFGPGTRLLVL.

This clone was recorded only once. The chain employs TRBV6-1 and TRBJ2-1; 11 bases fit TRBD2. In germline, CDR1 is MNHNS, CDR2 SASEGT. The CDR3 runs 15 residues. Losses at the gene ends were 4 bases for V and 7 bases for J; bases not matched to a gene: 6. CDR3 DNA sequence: TGTGCCAGCAGTGCGACTAGCGGGGCTAGGAATGAGCAGTTCTTC. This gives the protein CASSATSGARNEQFF.

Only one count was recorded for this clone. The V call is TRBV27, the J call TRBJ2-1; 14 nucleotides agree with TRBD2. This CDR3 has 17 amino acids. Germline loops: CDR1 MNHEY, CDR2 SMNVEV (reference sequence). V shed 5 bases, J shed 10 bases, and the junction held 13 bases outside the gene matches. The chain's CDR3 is CASSPGTSGRSVGEQFF. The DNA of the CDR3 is TGTGCCAGCAGTCCCGGGACTAGCGGGAGAAGTGTCGGGGAGCAGTTCTTC.

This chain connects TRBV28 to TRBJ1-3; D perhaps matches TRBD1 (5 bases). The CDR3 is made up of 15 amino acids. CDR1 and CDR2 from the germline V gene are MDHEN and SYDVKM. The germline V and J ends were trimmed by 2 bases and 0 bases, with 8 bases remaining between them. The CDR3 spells CASSLTDNSGNTIYF. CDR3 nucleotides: TGTGCCAGCAGTTTAACGGACAACTCTGGAAACACCATATATTTT.

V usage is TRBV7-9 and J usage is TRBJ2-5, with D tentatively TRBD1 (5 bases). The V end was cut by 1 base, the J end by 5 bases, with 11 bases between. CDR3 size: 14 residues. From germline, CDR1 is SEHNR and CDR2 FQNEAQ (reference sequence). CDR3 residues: CASSLGGIMETQYF. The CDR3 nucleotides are TGTGCCAGCAGCTTAGGGGGCATTATGGAGACCCAGTACTTC. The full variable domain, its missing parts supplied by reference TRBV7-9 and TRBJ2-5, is DTGVSQNPRHKITKRGQNVTFRCDPISEHNRLYWYRQTLGQGPEFLTYFQNEAQLEKSRLLSDRFSAERPKGSFSTLEIQRTEQGDSAMYLCASSLGGIMETQYFGPGTRLLVL.

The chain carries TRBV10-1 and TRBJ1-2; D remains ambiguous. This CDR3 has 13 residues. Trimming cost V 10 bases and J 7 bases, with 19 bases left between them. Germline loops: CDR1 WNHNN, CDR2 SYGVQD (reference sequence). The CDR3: CANKTNLKGGYTF. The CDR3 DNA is TGCGCCAACAAGACAAACCTAAAGGGTGGCTACACCTTC.

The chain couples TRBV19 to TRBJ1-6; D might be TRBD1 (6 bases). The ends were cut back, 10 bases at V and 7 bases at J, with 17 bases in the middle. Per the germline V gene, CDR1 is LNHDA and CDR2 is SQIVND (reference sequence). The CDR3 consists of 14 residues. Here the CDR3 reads CATYLPGANSPLHF. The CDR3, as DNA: TGTGCCACTTACCTGCCGGGGGCAAATTCACCCCTCCACTTT. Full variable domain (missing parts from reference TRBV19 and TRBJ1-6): DGGITQSPKYLFRKEGQNVTLSCEQNLNHDAMYWYRQDPGQGLRLIYYSQIVNDFQKGDIAEGYSVSREKKESFPLTVTSAQKNPTAFYLCATYLPGANSPLHFGNGTRLTVT.

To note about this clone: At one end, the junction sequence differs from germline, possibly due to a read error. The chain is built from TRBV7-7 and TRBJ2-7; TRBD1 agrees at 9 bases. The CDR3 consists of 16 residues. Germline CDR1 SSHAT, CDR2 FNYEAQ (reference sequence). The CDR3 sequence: CASSPRNRGREYEQYF. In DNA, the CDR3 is TGTGCTAGCAGCCCCCGAAACAGGGGGCGAGAGTACGAGCAGTACTTC.

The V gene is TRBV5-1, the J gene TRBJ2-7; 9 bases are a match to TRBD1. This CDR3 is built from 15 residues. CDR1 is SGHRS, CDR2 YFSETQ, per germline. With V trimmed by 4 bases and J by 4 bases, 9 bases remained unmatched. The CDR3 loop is CASSGTPGQGYEQYF. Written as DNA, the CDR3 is TGCGCCAGCAGCGGAACACCGGGACAGGGTTACGAGCAGTACTTC.

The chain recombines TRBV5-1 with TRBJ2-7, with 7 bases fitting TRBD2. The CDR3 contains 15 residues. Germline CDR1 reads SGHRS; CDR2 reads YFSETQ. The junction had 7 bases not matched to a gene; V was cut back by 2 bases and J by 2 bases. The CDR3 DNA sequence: TGCGCCAGCAGCTTTACGAGCGGGACCACCTACGAGCAGTACTTC. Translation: CASSFTSGTTYEQYF.